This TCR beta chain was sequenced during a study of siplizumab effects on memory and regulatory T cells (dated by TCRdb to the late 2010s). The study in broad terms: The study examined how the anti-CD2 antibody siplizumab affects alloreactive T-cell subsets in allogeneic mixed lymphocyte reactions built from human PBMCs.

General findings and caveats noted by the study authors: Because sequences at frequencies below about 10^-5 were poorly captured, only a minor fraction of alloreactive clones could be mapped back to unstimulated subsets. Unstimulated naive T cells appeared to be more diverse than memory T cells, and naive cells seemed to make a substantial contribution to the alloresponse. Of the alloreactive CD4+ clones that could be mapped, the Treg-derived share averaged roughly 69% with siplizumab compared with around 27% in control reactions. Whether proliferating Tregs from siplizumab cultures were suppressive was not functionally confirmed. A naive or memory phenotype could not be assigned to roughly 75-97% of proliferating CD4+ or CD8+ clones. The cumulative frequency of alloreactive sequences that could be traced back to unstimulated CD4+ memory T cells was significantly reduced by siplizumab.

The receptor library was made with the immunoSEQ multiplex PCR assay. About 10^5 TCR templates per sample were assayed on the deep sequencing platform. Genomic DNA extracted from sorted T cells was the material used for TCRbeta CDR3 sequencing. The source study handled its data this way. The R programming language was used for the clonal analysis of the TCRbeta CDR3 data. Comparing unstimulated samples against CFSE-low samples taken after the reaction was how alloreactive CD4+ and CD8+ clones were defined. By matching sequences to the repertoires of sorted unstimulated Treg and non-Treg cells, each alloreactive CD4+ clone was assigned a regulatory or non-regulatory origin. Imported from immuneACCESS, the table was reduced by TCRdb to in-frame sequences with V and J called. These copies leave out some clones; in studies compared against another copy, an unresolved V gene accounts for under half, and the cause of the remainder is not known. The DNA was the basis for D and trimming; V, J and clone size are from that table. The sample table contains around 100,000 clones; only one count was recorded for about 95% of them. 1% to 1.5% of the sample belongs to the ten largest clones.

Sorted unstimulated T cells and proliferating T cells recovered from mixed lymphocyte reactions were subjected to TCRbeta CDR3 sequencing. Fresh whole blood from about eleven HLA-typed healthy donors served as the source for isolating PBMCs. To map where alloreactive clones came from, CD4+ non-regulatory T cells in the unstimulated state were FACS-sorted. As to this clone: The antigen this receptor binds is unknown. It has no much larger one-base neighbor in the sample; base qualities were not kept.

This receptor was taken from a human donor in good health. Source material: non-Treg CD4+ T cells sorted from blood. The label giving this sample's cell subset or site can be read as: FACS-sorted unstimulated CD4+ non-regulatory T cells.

The sequenced DNA is TGTGCCAGTAGTATAGATGGGCGGGGTCCCCCCGGGGAGCTGTTTTTT. It translates to CASSIDGRGPPGELFF. The chain is encoded by TRBV19 joined to TRBJ2-2, with TRBD2 as a weak D call on 6 bases. The junction shows trimming of 0 bases on V and 6 bases on J, plus 14 bases between the germline ends. Counted from cysteine to phenylalanine, this CDR3 has 16 amino acids. Just the 48-base CDR3 DNA is kept, in frame starting at base 1. The germline V gene (reference sequence) yields LNHDA for CDR1 and SQIVND for CDR2.